Each of the 8 T cell receptor beta chains below was sequenced from the same sample in a study of identical twins. Each CDR3 protein is one row after TCRdb ran MiXCR on the 5' RACE reads. The sample includes 310,000 or so distinct CDR3 sequences, 8.5% to 9.5% seen only once; the top ten take approximately 7%. These data were also reused for a study on yellow fever vaccine responses in identical twins.

Sequencing was carried out using CD8+ T cells sorted from blood. These receptors came from a woman younger than 30 in good health.

The V and J genes are TRBV7-2 and TRBJ2-3; D might be TRBD1 (5 bases). The CDR3 sequence is 13 residues long. In germline, CDR1 is SGHTA, CDR2 FQGNSA. V was pared by 4 bases and J by 5 bases, with 10 bases between. The CDR3 DNA reads TGTGCCAGCAGCTCAGGGCCGGAAGATACGCAGTATTTT. Its protein product is CASSSGPEDTQYF.

This clonotype has a count of ten or more. This rearrangement joins TRBV4-3 to TRBJ2-4; D might be TRBD1 or TRBD2, each matching 6 bases. The CDR3 has 14 amino acids. Germline CDR1 reads LGHNA; CDR2 reads YSLEER. The V and J ends lost 4 bases and 7 bases respectively, with 14 bases between them. The CDR3 sequence: CASSPRGAGNIQYF. CDR3 nucleotides: TGCGCCAGCAGCCCAAGGGGGGCGGGGAACATTCAGTACTTC.

This clonotype was found many times. The V call is TRBV4-3, the J call TRBJ2-5; D is perhaps TRBD1 (5 bases). V was shortened by 0 bases and J by 3 bases, with 11 bases between the two germline ends. This CDR3 is 15 amino acids long. Germline V lookup: CDR1 LGHNA, CDR2 YSLEER. As DNA, the CDR3 is TGCGCCAGCAGCCAAGACGTAGGCAGGGAAGAGACCCAGTACTTC. Protein sequence: CASSQDVGREETQYF.

V usage is TRBV7-6 and J usage is TRBJ1-1; perhaps TRBD1 as D (6 bases). Germline assignment: CDR1 SGHVS and CDR2 FNYEAQ. Trimming pared 5 bases from V and 4 bases from J, leaving 20 bases between. The CDR3 consists of 16 residues. CDR3 in DNA: TGTGCCAGCAGCCTCCGGACAGACCTCGGGGGCACTGAAGCTTTCTTT. Amino acids: CASSLRTDLGGTEAFF. Full variable domain (missing parts from reference TRBV7-6 and TRBJ1-1): GAGVSQSPRYKVTKRGQDVALRCDPISGHVSLYWYRQALGQGPEFLTYFNYEAQQDKSGLPNDRFSAERPEGSISTLTIQRTEQRDSAMYRCASSLRTDLGGTEAFFGQGTRLTVV.

This clonotype has a handful of counts. The chain combines TRBV4-3 with TRBJ1-2; D might be TRBD1 (6 bases). CDR3 length: 15 amino acids. Deletions cut 0 bases from V and 5 bases from J, with 13 bases between. Germline CDR1 LGHNA, CDR2 YSLEER. The CDR3 region is CASSQDRGSPYGYTF. As DNA, the CDR3 is TGCGCCAGCAGCCAAGACAGGGGAAGCCCGTATGGCTACACCTTC.

The V call is TRBV11-2, the J call TRBJ2-3, with TRBD2 identical over 13 bases. Trimming removed 5 bases from V and 0 bases from J; junction bases left unmatched: 8. In germline, CDR1 is SGHAT, CDR2 FQNNGV. The CDR3 runs to 18 residues. The CDR3 reads CASSHPLAGGPSTDTQYF. In DNA, the CDR3 is TGTGCCAGCAGCCACCCACTAGCGGGGGGGCCAAGCACAGATACGCAGTATTTT.

This clonotype has only a few counts. V and J are TRBV2 and TRBJ2-7; a weak D match, TRBD1 (6 bases). V dropped 5 bases and J dropped 4 bases, with 12 bases sitting between them. From germline, CDR1 is SNHLY and CDR2 FYNNEI. This CDR3 has 13 residues. CDR3: CASSHRDTYEQYF. CDR3 coding DNA: TGTGCCAGCAGTCACAGGGATACGTACGAGCAGTACTTC.

The rearrangement joins TRBV6-1 to TRBJ2-7; TRBD2 matches 9 bases. Germline values: CDR1 MNHNS, CDR2 SASEGT. The CDR3 consists of 16 residues. The junction had 8 bases not matched to a gene; V was cut back by 1 base and J by 4 bases. The CDR3 loop is CASSEDGLAGLYEQYF. Here the CDR3 DNA reads TGTGCCAGCAGTGAAGATGGTCTAGCGGGGTTGTACGAGCAGTACTTC.